This entry concerns a single T cell receptor (beta chain). This entry is derived from a study of somatic mutations in cytotoxic T cells in rheumatoid arthritis. Whole-study context: Collection of patient blood (approximately 30 ml EDTA) took place right after diagnosis, before any treatment.

Trimming cost V 4 bases and J 0 bases; bases outside gene matches: 1. CDR1 is MNHEY, CDR2 SVGAGI, per germline. The CDR3 length is 15 residues. Sequencing was performed with immunoSEQ multiplex PCR; in TCRdb, only in-frame clones are kept and a portion is missing. The sample yields over 15,000 clones, more than 70% seen once. Sequencing was performed on CD8+ T cells sorted from blood. This chain joins TRBV6-5 and TRBJ1-3, with 9 bases aligning to TRBD1. This receptor was obtained from an adult with rheumatoid arthritis. CDR3 DNA: TGTGCCAGCAGTTTGGGACAGGGCTCTGGAAACACCATATATTTT. It encodes CASSLGQGSGNTIYF.